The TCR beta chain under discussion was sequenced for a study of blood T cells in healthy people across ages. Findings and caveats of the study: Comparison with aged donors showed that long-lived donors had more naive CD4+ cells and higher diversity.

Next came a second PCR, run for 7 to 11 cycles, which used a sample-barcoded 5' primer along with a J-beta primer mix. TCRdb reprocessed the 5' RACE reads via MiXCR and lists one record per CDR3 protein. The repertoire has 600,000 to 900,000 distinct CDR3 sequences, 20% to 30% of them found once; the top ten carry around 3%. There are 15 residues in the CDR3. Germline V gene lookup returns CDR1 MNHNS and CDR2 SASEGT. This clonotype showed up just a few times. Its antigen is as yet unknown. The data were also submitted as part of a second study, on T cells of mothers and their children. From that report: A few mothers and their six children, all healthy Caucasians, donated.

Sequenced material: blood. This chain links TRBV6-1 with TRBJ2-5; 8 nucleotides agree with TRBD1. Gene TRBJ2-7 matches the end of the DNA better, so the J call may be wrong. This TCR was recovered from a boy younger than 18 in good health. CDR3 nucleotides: TGTGCCAGCAGTGTTTCCGGGACAGGAGATAACGAGCAGTACTTC. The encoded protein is CASSVSGTGDNEQYF.